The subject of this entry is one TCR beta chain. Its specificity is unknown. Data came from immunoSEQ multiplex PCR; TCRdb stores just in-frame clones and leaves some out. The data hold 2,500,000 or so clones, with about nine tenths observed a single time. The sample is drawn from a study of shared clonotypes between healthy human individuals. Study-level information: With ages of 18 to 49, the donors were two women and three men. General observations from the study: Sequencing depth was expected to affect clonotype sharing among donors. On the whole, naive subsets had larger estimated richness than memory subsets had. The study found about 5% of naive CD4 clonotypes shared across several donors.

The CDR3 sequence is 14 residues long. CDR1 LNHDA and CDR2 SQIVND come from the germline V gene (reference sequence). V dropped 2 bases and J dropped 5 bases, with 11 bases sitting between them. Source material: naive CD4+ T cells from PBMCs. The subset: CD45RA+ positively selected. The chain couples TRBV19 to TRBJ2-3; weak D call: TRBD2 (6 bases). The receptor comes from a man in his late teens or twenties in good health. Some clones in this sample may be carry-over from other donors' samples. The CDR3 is CASSIRREGDTQYF. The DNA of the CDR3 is TGTGCCAGTAGTATACGGCGGGAAGGAGATACGCAGTATTTT.